This T cell receptor (beta chain) was sequenced during a study of T cells in localized non-small cell lung cancer (dated by TCRdb to about 2020). Regarding the research as a whole: T cell repertoires of 200 to 250 early-stage NSCLC patients were analyzed, with tumors being compared against uninvolved tumor-adjacent lungs. The cohort comprised roughly 240 treatment-naïve NSCLC patients with resected, localized lung tumors. The mean age of the NSCLC patients was roughly 70 years, with 130 or so men and 100 to 110 women.

The paper as a whole reports these results and caveats: Because the study design was exploratory, TCR variables were selected using unadjusted p-values without false-discovery rate correction. Longer overall survival was associated with higher blood T cell density, whereas shorter survival was associated with higher adjacent-lung clonality. Uninvolved tumor-adjacent lung showed the highest T cell clonality, higher than tumor, which suggests more focused antigenic responses in the adjacent lung. Because multi-region sequencing of the tumors was not done, intratumor heterogeneity could not be ruled out. A median of 57 of the top 100 tumor clones turned up in the paired uninvolved adjacent lung, and 25 to 30 of those clones also ranked among the top 100 of that same adjacent lung.

At diagnosis, tumor, uninvolved tumor-adjacent lung and peripheral blood were collected and then preserved as a mix of FFPE and fresh-frozen material. For TCR repertoire profiling, blood samples were analyzed in the form of peripheral blood mononuclear cells. The immunoSEQ Assay was used to sequence TCR beta CDR3 regions from DNA. The authors processed their data as follows. To compute T cell density, TCR beta template counts were normalized to usable DNA, which was estimated by amplifying housekeeping genes. The preseqR package was used to estimate richness by extrapolating to 400,000 templates for PBMC samples and to 120,000 templates for tissue samples. Clonality was taken to be one minus Pielou's evenness. Differential abundance testing on productive amino-acid clonotypes, with a minimum total count of 5 and an alpha of 0.1, was used to identify tissue-enriched TCRs. The Jaccard Index and the Morisita Overlap Index were used to measure how much the repertoires overlapped between compartments. GLIPH grouped TCR beta CDR3s together with public tetramer-defined viral CDR3s, and a viral motif had to include at least three viral sequences and also show V-gene enrichment. In TCRdb, the immuneACCESS table is reduced to in-frame sequences with V and J assigned. These tables do not hold every clone; where another copy was compared, an unresolved V gene accounts for under half, and the others remain unexplained. From that table come the V and J calls and clone size; the DNA was used to work out D and trimming. The sample records about 21,000 clones, approximately 84% of which are singletons. The top ten clones comprise about 2.2% of the sample.

On this clone: This receptor's antigen is unknown. No base quality information exists; no much larger clone differs at one position.

The TCR was taken from a man aged 35-75 years with stage I lung adenocarcinoma. Sequenced material: peripheral blood, taken before any cancer treatment.

The CDR3 amino acid sequence is: CASTQGMHTDTQYF. The nucleotide sequence is TGTGCCAGCACCCAAGGAATGCACACAGATACGCAGTATTTT. The chain employs TRBV7-2 and TRBJ2-3, with the D gene uncertain. The CDR3 goes from the cysteine to the phenylalanine over 14 residues. Only the CDR3 part of the read is kept: 42 bases, read in frame from the first base. The CDR1 and CDR2 encoded by the germline V gene are SGHTA and FQGNSA. The germline ends are 13 bases apart after V is trimmed by 7 bases and J by 2 bases.